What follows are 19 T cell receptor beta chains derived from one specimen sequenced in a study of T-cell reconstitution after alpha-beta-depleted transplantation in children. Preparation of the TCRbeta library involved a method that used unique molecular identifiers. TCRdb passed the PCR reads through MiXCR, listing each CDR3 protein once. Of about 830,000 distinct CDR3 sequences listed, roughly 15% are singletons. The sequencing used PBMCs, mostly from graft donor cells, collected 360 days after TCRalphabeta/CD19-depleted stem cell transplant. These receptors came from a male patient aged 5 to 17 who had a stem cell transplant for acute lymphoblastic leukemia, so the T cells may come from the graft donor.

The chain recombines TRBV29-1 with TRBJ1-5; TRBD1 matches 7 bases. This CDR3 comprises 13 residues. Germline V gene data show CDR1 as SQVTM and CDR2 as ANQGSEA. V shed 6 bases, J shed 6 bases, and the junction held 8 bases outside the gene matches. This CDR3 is CSVGEGASQPQHF. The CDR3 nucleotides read TGCAGCGTGGGGGAGGGGGCGAGTCAGCCCCAGCATTTT.

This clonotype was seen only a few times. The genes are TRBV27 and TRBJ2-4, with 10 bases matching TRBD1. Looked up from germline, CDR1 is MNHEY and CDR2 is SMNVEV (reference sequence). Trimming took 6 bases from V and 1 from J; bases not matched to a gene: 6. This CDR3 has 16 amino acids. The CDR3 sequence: CASSQTGGFAKNIQYF. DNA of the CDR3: TGTGCCAGCAGCCAGACAGGGGGCTTCGCCAAAAACATTCAGTACTTC.

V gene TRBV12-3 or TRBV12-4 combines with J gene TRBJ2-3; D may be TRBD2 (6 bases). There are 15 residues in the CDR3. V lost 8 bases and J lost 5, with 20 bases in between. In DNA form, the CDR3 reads TGTGCCAGCCATACGGGGTCGGGAGCCTTAGATACGCAGTATTTT. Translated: CASHTGSGALDTQYF.

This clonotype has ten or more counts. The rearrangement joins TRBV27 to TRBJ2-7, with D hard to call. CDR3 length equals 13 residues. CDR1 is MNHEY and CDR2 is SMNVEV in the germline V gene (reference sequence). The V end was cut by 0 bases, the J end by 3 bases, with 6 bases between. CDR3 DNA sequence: TGTGCCAGCAGTTTATCCACGGACTACGAGCAGTACTTC. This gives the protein CASSLSTDYEQYF.

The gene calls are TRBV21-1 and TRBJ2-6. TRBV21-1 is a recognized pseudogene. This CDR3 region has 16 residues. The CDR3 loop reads CASSKGGSSGANVLTF. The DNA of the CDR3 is TGTGCCAGCAGCAAAGGGGGTAGCTCTGGGGCCAACGTCCTGACTTTC.

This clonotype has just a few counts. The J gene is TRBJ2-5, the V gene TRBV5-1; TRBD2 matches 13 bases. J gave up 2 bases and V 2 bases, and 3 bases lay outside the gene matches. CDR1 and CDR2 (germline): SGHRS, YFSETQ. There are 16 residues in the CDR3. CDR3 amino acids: CASSLGTSGVQETQYF. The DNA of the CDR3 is TGCGCCAGCAGCTTAGGGACTAGCGGGGTACAAGAGACCCAGTACTTC.

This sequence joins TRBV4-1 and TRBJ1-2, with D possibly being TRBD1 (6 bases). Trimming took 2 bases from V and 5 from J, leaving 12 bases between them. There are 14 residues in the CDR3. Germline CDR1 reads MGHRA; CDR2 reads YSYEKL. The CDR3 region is CASSQSRGGYGYTF. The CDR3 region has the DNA TGCGCCAGCAGCCAATCCAGGGGCGGTTATGGCTACACCTTC.

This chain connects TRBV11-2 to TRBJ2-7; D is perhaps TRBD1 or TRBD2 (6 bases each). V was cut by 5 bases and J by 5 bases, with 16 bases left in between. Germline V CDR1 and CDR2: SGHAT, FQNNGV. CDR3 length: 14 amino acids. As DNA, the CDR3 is TGTGCCAGCAGCCTAGGGGGGAAGCCCCACGAGCAGTACTTC. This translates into CASSLGGKPHEQYF.

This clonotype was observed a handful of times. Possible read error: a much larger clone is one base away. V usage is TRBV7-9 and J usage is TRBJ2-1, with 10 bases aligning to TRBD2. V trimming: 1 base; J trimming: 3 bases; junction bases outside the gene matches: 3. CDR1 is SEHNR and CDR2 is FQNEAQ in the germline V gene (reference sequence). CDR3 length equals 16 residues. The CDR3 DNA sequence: TGTGCCAGCAGCTTAGGCCCTAGCGGGAGCTACAATGAGCAGTTCTTC. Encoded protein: CASSLGPSGSYNEQFF.

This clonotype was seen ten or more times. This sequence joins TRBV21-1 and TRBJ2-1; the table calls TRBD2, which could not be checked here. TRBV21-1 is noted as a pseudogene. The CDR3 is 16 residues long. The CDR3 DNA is TGTGCCAGCAGCACCCCCCTAGCGGGAGTTAGGGATGAGCAGTTCTTC. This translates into CASSTPLAGVRDEQFF.

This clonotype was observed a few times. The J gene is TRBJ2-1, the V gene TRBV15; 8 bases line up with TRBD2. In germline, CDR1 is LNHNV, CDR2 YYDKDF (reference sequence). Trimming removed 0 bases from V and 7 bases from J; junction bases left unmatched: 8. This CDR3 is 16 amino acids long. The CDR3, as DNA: TGTGCCACCAGCAGAGATTATACGGGAGGGGGTAATGAGCAGTTCTTC. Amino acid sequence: CATSRDYTGGGNEQFF.

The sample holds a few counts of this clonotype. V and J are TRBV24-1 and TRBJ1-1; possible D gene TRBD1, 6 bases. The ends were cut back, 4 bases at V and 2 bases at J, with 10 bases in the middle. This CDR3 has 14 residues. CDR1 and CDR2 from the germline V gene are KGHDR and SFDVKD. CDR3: CATSDPDRNTEAFF. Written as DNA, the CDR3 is TGTGCCACCAGTGACCCGGACAGAAACACTGAAGCTTTCTTT.

The CDR3 DNA follows: TGTGCCGCGCAGTACAATGAGCAGTTCTTC. Its protein is CAAQYNEQFF. The chain carries TRBV2 and TRBJ2-1; D is uncertain. The germline gives CDR1 SNHLY, CDR2 FYNNEI. The CDR3 contains 10 residues. V was pared by 11 bases and J by 4 bases, with 6 bases between.

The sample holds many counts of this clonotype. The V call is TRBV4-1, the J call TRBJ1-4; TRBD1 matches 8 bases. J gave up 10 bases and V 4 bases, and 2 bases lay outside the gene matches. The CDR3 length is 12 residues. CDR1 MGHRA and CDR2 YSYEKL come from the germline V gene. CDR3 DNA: TGCGCCAGCAGCCCAGGGGGCGGAAAACTGTTTTTT. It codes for CASSPGGGKLFF.

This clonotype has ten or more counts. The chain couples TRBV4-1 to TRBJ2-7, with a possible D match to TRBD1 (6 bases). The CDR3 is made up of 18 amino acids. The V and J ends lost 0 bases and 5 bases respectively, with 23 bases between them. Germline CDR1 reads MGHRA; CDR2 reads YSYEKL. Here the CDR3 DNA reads TGCGCCAGCAGCCAAGATGGGGACGGGGCACTCCCAGGGGACGAGCAGTACTTC. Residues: CASSQDGDGALPGDEQYF.

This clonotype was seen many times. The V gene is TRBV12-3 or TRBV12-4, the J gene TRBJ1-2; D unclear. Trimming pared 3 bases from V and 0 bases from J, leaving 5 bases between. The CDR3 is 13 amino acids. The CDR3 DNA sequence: TGTGCCAGCAGTTTGGTAGCTAACTATGGCTACACCTTC. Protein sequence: CASSLVANYGYTF.

CDR3 protein: CASSPMGGRNYNEQFF. The CDR3 nucleotides read TGTGCCAGCAGTCCCATGGGCGGGAGGAATTACAATGAGCAGTTCTTC. The rearrangement links TRBV6-1 to TRBJ2-1; TRBD2 agrees at 8 bases. V shed 5 bases, J shed 4 bases, and the junction held 10 bases outside the gene matches. Germline-derived CDR1 and CDR2 are MNHNS and SASEGT. The CDR3 contains 16 residues.

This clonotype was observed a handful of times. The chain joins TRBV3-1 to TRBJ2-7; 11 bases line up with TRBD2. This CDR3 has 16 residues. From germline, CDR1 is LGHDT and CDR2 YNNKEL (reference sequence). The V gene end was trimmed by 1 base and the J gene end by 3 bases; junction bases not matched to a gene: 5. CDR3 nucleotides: TGTGCCAGCAGCCAAGCCCCACTAGCGGGAGTCTACGAGCAGTACTTC. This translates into CASSQAPLAGVYEQYF.

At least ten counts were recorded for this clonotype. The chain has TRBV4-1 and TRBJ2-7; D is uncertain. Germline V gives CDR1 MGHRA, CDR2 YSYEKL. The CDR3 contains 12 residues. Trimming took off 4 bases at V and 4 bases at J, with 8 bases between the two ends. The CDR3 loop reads CASSPNLYEQYF. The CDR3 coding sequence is TGCGCCAGCAGCCCAAATCTTTACGAGCAGTACTTC.